This T cell receptor beta chain was found in a study of PD-1 blockade in classical Hodgkin lymphoma. Some clones are missing from TCRdb's copy, which holds only in-frame ones; the method was immunoSEQ multiplex PCR. The repertoire has about 66,000 clones, about 70% of them found once; the top ten carry approximately 9.1%. CDR3 length: 14 amino acids. Per germline, CDR1 SGHNT and CDR2 YYREEE (reference sequence). V was pared by 4 bases and J by 14 bases, with 19 bases between. All trial patients relapsed after autologous stem cell transplantation. This clonotype was sampled from a human donor with classical Hodgkin lymphoma. This specimen consisted of peripheral blood mononuclear cells (PBMCs), obtained before the second cycle of nivolumab. V and J are TRBV5-4 and TRBJ1-6; D gene unclear. The CDR3 sequence is CASSQAPVMESLHF. The CDR3 DNA reads as TGTGCCAGCAGCCAGGCCCCGGTTATGGAATCCCTCCACTTT.